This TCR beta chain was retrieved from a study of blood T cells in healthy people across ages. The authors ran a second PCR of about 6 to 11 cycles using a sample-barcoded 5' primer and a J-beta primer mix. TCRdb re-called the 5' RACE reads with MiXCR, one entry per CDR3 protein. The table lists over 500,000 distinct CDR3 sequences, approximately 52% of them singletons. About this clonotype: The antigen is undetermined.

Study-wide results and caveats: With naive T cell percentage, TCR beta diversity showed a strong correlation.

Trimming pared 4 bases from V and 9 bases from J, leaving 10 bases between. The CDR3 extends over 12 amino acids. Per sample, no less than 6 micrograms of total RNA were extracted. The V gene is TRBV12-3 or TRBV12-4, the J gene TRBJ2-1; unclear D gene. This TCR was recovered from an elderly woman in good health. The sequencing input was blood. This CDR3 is CASSSSIREQFF. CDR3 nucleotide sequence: TGTGCCAGCAGTTCGAGCATCCGTGAGCAGTTCTTC.